Listed below are T cell receptor beta chains from one sample, sequenced in a study of T cells in Graves' hyperthyroidism and ophthalmopathy. TCRdb recomputed calls from the multiplex PCR reads with MiXCR, one row per CDR3 protein. The sample lists about 350,000 distinct CDR3 sequences, approximately 15% seen once, with roughly 35% in the top ten. The specimen was blood. These receptors all come from a woman aged 40 to 50 with Graves' ophthalmopathy. CDR3s include the opening cysteine and the closing phenylalanine or tryptophan. The D gene is left open where the match is weak. Expanded clones get a size class; other rows say once, few or many, or leave the size out.

J | D | V | size | DNA | CDR3
TRBJ2-1 | TRBD2 | TRBV10-3 | many | TGTGCCATCAGTGAGAGCGGGAGATACAATGAGCAGTTCTTC | CAISESGRYNEQFF
TRBJ2-2 | TRBD2 | TRBV12-3/TRBV12-4 | few | TGTGCCAGCAGTTCCTCCGGGACTAGGACCGGGGAGCTGTTTTTT | CASSSSGTRTGELFF
TRBJ2-1 | - | TRBV20-1 | - | TGCAGTGCTCATCCCCCTGGAGTGAGCCGAAGAAATGAGCAGTTCTTC | CSAHPPGVSRRNEQFF
TRBJ1-5 | TRBD1 | TRBV6-1 | many | TGTGCCAGCAGTGTTCGGACAGGGAACCAGCATTTT | CASSVRTGNQHF
TRBJ2-7 | TRBD1 | TRBV27 | many | TGTGCCAGCAGTACGGGACAGGGCTCCTACGAGCAGTACTTC | CASSTGQGSYEQYF
TRBJ1-1 | - | TRBV20-1 | many | TGCAGTGCTAGATTGGGGGGGAGAGCCAACACTGAAGCTTTCTTT | CSARLGGRANTEAFF
TRBJ1-1 | TRBD1 | TRBV7-2 | many | TGTGCCAGCAGCATCGGACAGGGATGGAGGGGGAACACTGAAGCTTTCTTT | CASSIGQGWRGNTEAFF
TRBJ1-1 | TRBD1 | TRBV20-1 | many | TGCAGTGCTAGAGGGGGACAGGGAGTTGAAGCTTTCTTT | CSARGGQGVEAFF
TRBJ2-7 | TRBD1 | TRBV28 | many | TGTGCCAGCAGTTCAACCGGGACAGGGTCTAACGAGCAGTACTTC | CASSSTGTGSNEQYF
TRBJ2-1 | TRBD1 | TRBV6-2/TRBV6-3 | - | TGTGCCAGCAGTTACGGGACAGGGAGATACAATGAGCAGTTCTTC | CASSYGTGRYNEQFF
TRBJ2-3 | - | TRBV4-1 | - | TGCGCCAGCACCTACCGGGCTTTCACAGATACGCAGTATTTT | CASTYRAFTDTQYF
TRBJ2-3 | TRBD1 | TRBV5-4 | few | TGTGCCAGCAGCCGGTATGGGACAGCGACAGATACGCAGTATTTT | CASSRYGTATDTQYF
TRBJ2-7 | TRBD2 | TRBV11-3 | - | TGTGCCAGCAGGGCCCCGGGACTAGCGGTATACGAGCAGTACTTC | CASRAPGLAVYEQYF
TRBJ2-1 | - | TRBV10-3 | few | TGTGCCATCAAGGGGTCGGAAAATGAGCAGTTCTTC | CAIKGSENEQFF
TRBJ2-4 | TRBD2 | TRBV6-1 | many | TGTGCCAGCTCCGGGGGGGTTAGCGGGGGGCAAAACATTCAGTACTTC | CASSGGVSGGQNIQYF
TRBJ2-2 | - | TRBV7-9 | few | TGTGCCAGCAGCGTCACGGAAGGCGACACCGGGGAGCTGTTTTTT | CASSVTEGDTGELFF
TRBJ1-5 | - | TRBV29-1 | many | TGCAGCGTTCAGGCCACGGCGGGGGGCAATCAGCCCCAGCATTTT | CSVQATAGGNQPQHF
TRBJ1-2 | - | TRBV30 | many | TGTGCCTGGAGTGAAGCATTCTATGGCTACACCTTC | CAWSEAFYGYTF
TRBJ2-7 | - | TRBV10-3 | many | TGTGCCATCTCGACTAGTCCCTACGAGCAGTACTTC | CAISTSPYEQYF
TRBJ2-5 | - | TRBV25-1 | - | TGTGCCAGCAGTGAATTTGGCCTGGAGACCCAGTACTTC | CASSEFGLETQYF
TRBJ1-1 | - | TRBV5-6 | - | TGTGCCAGCAGCTTTTCTAATTTCCAGGGGAACACTGAAGCTTTCTTT | CASSFSNFQGNTEAFF
TRBJ1-4 | TRBD1 | TRBV2 | many | TGTGCCAGCAGTGAAGTGTGGGACAGGGTGAAAAAACTGTTTTTT | CASSEVWDRVKKLFF
TRBJ2-3 | - | TRBV29-1 | few | TGCAGCGTTGATCAAGCTCCGCAGTATTTT | CSVDQAPQYF
TRBJ2-1 | - | TRBV20-1 | - | TGCAGTGGGACGGACCGCTTACTGGTCAATGAGCAGTTCTTC | CSGTDRLLVNEQFF
TRBJ2-1 | - | TRBV28 | many | TGTGCCACCAGGGGGGGACATTACAATGAGCAGTTCTTC | CATRGGHYNEQFF
TRBJ2-3 | - | TRBV2 | many | TGTGCCAGCAGTCAGTTCCATCAGCGGTCTACGCAGTATTTT | CASSQFHQRSTQYF
TRBJ1-5 | TRBD1 | TRBV3-1 | - | TGTGCCAGCAGCCTAGGGACAGGGAAGGGGGGGCCCCAGCATTTT | CASSLGTGKGGPQHF
TRBJ1-1 | - | TRBV12-3/TRBV12-4 | many | TGTGCCAGCAGTACTCCGGGGGGGGGTGGGACTGAAGCTTTCTTT | CASSTPGGGGTEAFF
TRBJ2-3 | - | TRBV19 | - | TGTGCCAGTAGTAAAAACCTACTCTCCTATACGCAGTATTTT | CASSKNLLSYTQYF
TRBJ2-1 | TRBD2 | TRBV24-1 | many | TGTGCCACCAGTGATCCCGGGACTAGCGGGAGAAGGAGCTCCTACAATGAGCAGTTCTTC | CATSDPGTSGRRSSYNEQFF
TRBJ2-7 | - | TRBV5-6 | few | TGTGCCAGCAGCTCGCCCGCCCAGGGATACGAGCAGTACTTC | CASSSPAQGYEQYF
TRBJ2-2 | - | TRBV2 | many | TGTGCCAGCATGTATTCTGGACGGGGTGGGAACACCGGGGAGCTGTTTTTT | CASMYSGRGGNTGELFF
TRBJ2-1 | TRBD2 | TRBV12-3/TRBV12-4 | many | TGTGCCAGCAGCCTCGGGGGGACTCACTACAATGAGCAGTTCTTC | CASSLGGTHYNEQFF